What follows describes a single TCR beta chain. It lacks a known antigen. Base qualities are not recorded, but no much larger clone differs from it by a single base. V ends up 8 bases short and J 4 bases short, with an unmatched junction base count of 7. Looking up the germline V gene (reference sequence) yields CDR1 MNHEY and CDR2 SMNVEV. The CDR3 numbers 13 residues from cysteine through phenylalanine. CDR3 DNA is the only sequence kept; it has 39 bases, read in frame from the first base. The source of the sample is a study of early T cells in non-severe SARS-CoV-2 infection (dated by TCRdb to 2020 to 2022). With respect to the entire study: Because TCR sequencing relied on bulk RNA taken from unsorted whole blood, pairing of alpha and beta chains was not possible.

Set within a cohort of healthcare workers in London, UK, this nested case-control study involved weekly PCR testing of nasopharyngeal swabs along with blood sampling. Between 23 and 31 March 2020, the week of the UK lockdown, healthcare workers were enrolled and then followed up weekly for as long as 16 weeks. What the authors observed across the whole study: VDJdb matching was skewed toward anti-spike CD8 responses and likely underestimated virus-specific expansions, missing private and CD4 specificities.

Libraries came from 5' RACE. Data came from a NextSeq 500. The TCR library protocol attached unique molecular identifiers to individual cDNA molecules to correct for sequencing error and PCR bias. Both TCR alpha and beta chains were sequenced, and tight co-correlation was observed between alpha and beta sequence abundances in each sample. For the original study's pipeline: Decombinator V4 was used to annotate TCR sequences for V gene, J gene and CDR3. TCRs were defined as expanded if a significant change between any two time points was detected under a Poisson model with p below 0.0001. TCR abundances were normalised to the total number of TCRs sequenced in each sample and reported as counts per million. MAIT TCRs were defined by TRAV1-2 paired with TRAJ12, TRAJ20 or TRAJ33, and iNKT TCRs by TRAV10 paired with TRAJ18. VDJdb, accessed on 1 November 2021, was searched for TCRs annotated for CMV, EBV and SARS-CoV-2, and TCRs annotated for more than one antigen were excluded. The public reads were run again by TCRdb, first through fastp at Q25 and then through MiXCR, and only productive beta chains were kept. One record per CDR3 amino acid sequence lists the most common genes and DNA. In this record, the V and J calls reflect TCRdb's handling and not the investigators' own analysis. The sample has just over 95,000 distinct CDR3 sequences on record, around 10% of them singletons. Under 5% of the sample is taken by the ten largest.

This sequence was found in an adult who was a healthcare worker with PCR-confirmed SARS-CoV-2 infection or an uninfected control (not recorded which). The sample consisted of whole blood, taken at baseline. In this chain, TRBV27 is recombined with TRBJ2-7; TRBD1 lines up with 8 middle nucleotides. The CDR3 protein is CASRQQGEYEQYF. The bases read TGTGCCAGCCGTCAACAGGGGGAATACGAGCAGTACTTC.